This TCR beta chain is from a study of T cells expressing NK-cell markers. Study details: Sequencing of TCR beta repertoires drew on sorted CD3+CD56+NKG2C+, CD3+CD56+NKG2C- and CD3+CD56-NKG2C+ T cells. Within the sequenced cohort of eight donors, seven exhibited HCMV seropositivity and one was seronegative. Study-wide results and caveats: Whether expanded NKG2C+ T cell clones recognized HCMV stayed uncertain.

The authors made TCR beta cDNA libraries by 5'RACE template switching. This switching added a universal primer site and UMIs. TCRdb re-called the 5' RACE reads and shows each CDR3 protein once, DNA omitted. This repertoire comprises some 500,000 distinct CDR3 sequences; its ten largest clones make up over 1.1%. With regard to this clonotype: Its specificity is unknown.

Germline lookup yields CDR1 LGHDT and CDR2 YNNKEL (reference sequence). This CDR3 is built from 13 residues. This sequence originates from a woman in her forties or fifties in good health. The chain links TRBV3-1 to TRBJ2-5; the D call from TCRdb, TRBD2, cannot be confirmed without DNA. Sequencing was carried out using blood T cells: a sorted CD56 or NKG2C T cell subset, CD4+ or CD8+ T cells, or bulk PBMC T cells (not recorded which). The CDR3 is CASSLTSGKTQYF.